These 26 T cell receptor beta chains originate from one sample sequenced in a study of T cells after yellow fever vaccination. TCRdb reprocessed the 5' RACE reads with MiXCR, giving one entry per CDR3 protein. The sample shows 250,000 to 400,000 distinct CDR3 sequences, 4.1% of them seen only once. The starting material was PBMCs, obtained 5 days after the yellow fever booster vaccination. The receptors come from a man between 18 and 29 years old who received the YFV17D yellow fever vaccine.

This clonotype was seen a few times. The chain has TRBV6-5 and TRBJ1-1; 7 nucleotides agree with TRBD1. CDR3 length equals 13 residues. Per germline, CDR1 MNHEY and CDR2 SVGAGI. V gave up 7 bases and J gave up 8 bases; unmatched junction bases: 10. The CDR3 loop reads CASNPQGTLEAFF. As DNA, the CDR3 is TGTGCCAGCAACCCACAGGGGACCCTGGAAGCTTTCTTT.

The chain couples TRBV5-6 to TRBJ1-2; no reliable D call. The germline V and J ends were trimmed by 4 bases and 2 bases, with 12 bases remaining between them. The germline V gene encodes CDR1 SGHDT and CDR2 YYEEEE. The CDR3 has 14 amino acids. CDR3 coding DNA: TGTGCCAGCAGCCCGACGGGAAGAAACTATGGCTACACCTTC. Protein sequence: CASSPTGRNYGYTF. The whole variable domain, remainder taken from reference TRBV5-6 and TRBJ1-2, is DAGVTQSPTHLIKTRGQQVTLRCSPKSGHDTVSWYQQALGQGPQFIFQYYEEEERQRGNFPDRFSGHQFPNYSSELNVNALLLGDSALYLCASSPTGRNYGYTFGSGTRLTVV.

This clonotype was counted a few times. V usage is TRBV20-1 and J usage is TRBJ2-5; possibly TRBD1 for D (8 bases). The V and J ends lost 4 bases and 2 bases respectively, with 20 bases between them. This CDR3 is built from 16 residues. Germline CDR1 reads DFQATT; CDR2 reads SNEGSKA (reference sequence). CDR3 in amino acids: CSANSGQGARQETQYF. The CDR3 region has the DNA TGCAGTGCTAATAGCGGGCAGGGGGCGCGGCAAGAGACCCAGTACTTC.

This chain joins TRBV21-1 and TRBJ2-3; TRBD1, the D gene given by the table, was not confirmed from the DNA. TRBV21-1 is noted as a pseudogene. The CDR3 spans 16 residues. The CDR3 protein is CASSKGYAGAANTQYF. In DNA, the CDR3 is TGTGCCAGCAGCAAAGGTTACGCGGGGGCCGCTAATACGCAGTATTTT.

This clonotype turned up a few times. The chain recombines TRBV11-2 with TRBJ1-1; D gene uncertain. The CDR3 is 14 residues long. CDR1 SGHAT and CDR2 FQNNGV come from the germline V gene. The V gene lost 4 bases and the J gene lost 4 bases, with 13 bases spanning the gap. The DNA of the CDR3 is TGTGCCAGCAGCTACAGCCGCACGGCCACTGAAGCTTTCTTT. Its translation: CASSYSRTATEAFF.

This clonotype was observed a handful of times. V is TRBV23-1 and J is TRBJ2-7, with 8 bases fitting TRBD1. TRBV23-1 is annotated as an ORF whose role is uncertain. V was pared by 8 bases and J by 2 bases, with 11 bases of the junction left unmatched. The CDR3 is made up of 15 amino acids. The CDR3 sequence: CASPLDRADTYEQYV. Here the CDR3 DNA reads TGCGCCAGCCCGCTGGACAGGGCGGACACCTACGAGCAGTACGTC.

The rearrangement uses TRBV19 and TRBJ2-3, with 9 bases aligning to TRBD2. Germline values: CDR1 LNHDA, CDR2 SQIVND (reference sequence). The CDR3 has 16 amino acids. V lost 10 bases to trimming and J lost 0 bases; unmatched junction nucleotides: 11. The CDR3, as DNA: TGTGCCACCCAACCTACGGGACTAGCCAGCACAGATACGCAGTATTTT. Its protein is CATQPTGLASTDTQYF.

This rearrangement joins TRBV5-1 to TRBJ2-5; TRBD1 matches 7 bases. The CDR3 sequence is 14 residues long. CDR1 SGHRS and CDR2 YFSETQ come from the germline V gene. The trim removed 4 bases at V and 1 base at J, leaving 4 bases unmatched. The CDR3 DNA reads TGCGCCAGCAGCCTACAGGGGTTCCAAGAGACCCAGTACTTC. This codes for CASSLQGFQETQYF.

This clonotype has more than one count but fewer than ten. The rearrangement links TRBV7-9 to TRBJ2-5; D is undetermined. V was cut by 5 bases and J by 2 bases, with 12 bases left in between. CDR1 and CDR2 from the germline V gene are SEHNR and FQNEAQ (reference sequence). The CDR3 totals 14 residues. In DNA, the CDR3 is TGTGCCAGCAGCCCGGTCAGGCCTCAAGAGACCCAGTACTTC. It translates to CASSPVRPQETQYF. The full variable domain, rest sourced from reference TRBV7-9 and TRBJ2-5, is DTGVSQNPRHKITKRGQNVTFRCDPISEHNRLYWYRQTLGQGPEFLTYFQNEAQLEKSRLLSDRFSAERPKGSFSTLEIQRTEQGDSAMYLCASSPVRPQETQYFGPGTRLLVL.

The rearrangement joins TRBV28 to TRBJ2-3; 8 bases are a match to TRBD2. This CDR3 is 16 amino acids long. The V gene's germline CDR1 is MDHEN and CDR2 SYDVKM. The V gene end was trimmed by 4 bases and the J gene end by 5 bases; junction bases not matched to a gene: 11. The CDR3 sequence: CASSYGGAKTRDTQYF. CDR3 coding DNA: TGTGCCAGCAGTTACGGGGGGGCCAAGACCCGAGATACGCAGTATTTT.

This clonotype was detected a few times. The gene calls are TRBV11-2 and TRBJ2-7; no reliable D call. The V gene's germline CDR1 is SGHAT and CDR2 FQNNGV. Trimming removed 0 bases at V and 3 bases at J, with 12 bases between. This CDR3 is 15 amino acids long. The CDR3 nucleotides read TGTGCCAGCAGCTTAGACTCTCTGGGGTTCTACGAGCAGTACGTC. Protein: CASSLDSLGFYEQYV.

The chain has TRBV27 and TRBJ2-7; D is unclear. Trimming left V 7 bases short and J 6 bases short, with 16 bases between. CDR3 length equals 13 residues. From germline, CDR1 is MNHEY and CDR2 SMNVEV (reference sequence). CDR3 nucleotide sequence: TGTGCCAGCAATCGCCTAAACGACCTCGAGCAGTACTTC. Translating gives CASNRLNDLEQYF.

The sample holds a few counts of this clonotype. This rearrangement joins TRBV21-1 to TRBJ2-3; the table's D call, TRBD1, was not checked against the DNA. TRBV21-1 is assigned pseudogene status. This CDR3 contains 16 residues. The CDR3 DNA reads TGTGCCAGCAGCACTAGGGGGGCAGGGGAAGGTGATACGCAGTATTTT. It is translated as CASSTRGAGEGDTQYF.

The chain links TRBV12-2 to TRBJ2-2; the table gives TRBD2 as D, unverified against the DNA. TRBV12-2 is a pseudogene segment. There are 16 residues in the CDR3. The CDR3 DNA reads TGTGCAAGTCGCTACGGACTAGATCCTAACACCGGGGAGCTGTTTTTT. This sequence encodes CASRYGLDPNTGELFF.

This clonotype was seen only a few times. This chain links TRBV19 with TRBJ2-7, with D possibly being TRBD1 (9 bases). Looked up from germline, CDR1 is LNHDA and CDR2 is SQIVND (reference sequence). V lost 9 bases to trimming and J lost 0 bases, with 21 bases between them. The CDR3 is 16 amino acids. CDR3 protein: CASSGGGTGNSYEQYF. CDR3 in DNA: TGTGCCAGCTCAGGCGGGGGGACAGGGAACTCCTACGAGCAGTACTTC.

This chain uses TRBV20-1 with TRBJ2-3, with TRBD2 identical over 7 bases. The CDR3 has 13 amino acids. Germline assignment: CDR1 DFQATT and CDR2 SNEGSKA (reference sequence). V dropped 5 bases and J dropped 4; count of bases not matched to a gene: 6. CDR3 sequence reads: CSAPPSGADTQYF. The CDR3 DNA reads TGCAGTGCTCCTCCGAGCGGGGCAGATACGCAGTATTTT.

The table lists this clonotype with many counts. This chain joins TRBV5-6 and TRBJ2-5; 10 bases fit TRBD1. V was pared by 2 bases and J by 4 bases, with 5 bases of the junction left unmatched. This CDR3 is built from 15 residues. Germline V gene lookup returns CDR1 SGHDT and CDR2 YYEEEE. CDR3 DNA: TGTGCCAGCAGCTTAGGGGGACAGGGGCGAGAGACCCAGTACTTC. Translated: CASSLGGQGRETQYF.

In its sample, this clonotype was seen a few times. This rearrangement joins TRBV19 to TRBJ2-1; 13 nucleotides match TRBD2. The CDR3 is made up of 15 amino acids. Germline-derived CDR1 and CDR2 are LNHDA and SQIVND (reference sequence). V lost 7 bases to trimming and J lost 9 bases; unmatched junction nucleotides: 9. The CDR3 spells CASTITSGGAFEQFF. DNA of the CDR3: TGTGCCAGTACCATCACTAGCGGGGGGGCCTTTGAGCAGTTCTTC.

V and J are TRBV4-3 and TRBJ1-5; unclear D gene. Germline assignment: CDR1 LGHNA and CDR2 YSLEER. The ends were cut back, 1 base at V and 2 bases at J, with 9 bases in the middle. The CDR3 loop spans 15 amino acids. The CDR3 loop is CASSQGMGGNQPQHF. CDR3 DNA sequence: TGCGCCAGCAGCCAAGGCATGGGTGGCAATCAGCCCCAGCATTTT.

This clonotype was counted a few times. The genes are TRBV4-3 and TRBJ2-1; 12 positions match TRBD2. The CDR3 is 16 amino acids. Unmatched junction bases numbered 4, after V lost 3 bases and J lost 4 bases. From germline, CDR1 is LGHNA and CDR2 YSLEER. This chain's CDR3 is CASSQRTSGVYNEQFF. The CDR3 nucleotides are TGCGCCAGCAGCCAGCGGACTAGCGGGGTTTACAATGAGCAGTTCTTC.

The rearrangement uses TRBV6-2 or TRBV6-3 and TRBJ2-7, with D uncertain. V was clipped by 2 bases and J by 3 bases, with 8 bases between them. The CDR3 spans 13 residues. Per the germline V gene, CDR1 is MNHEY and CDR2 is SVGEGT. The CDR3 spells CASSYEVGYEQYV. For the CDR3, the DNA is TGTGCCAGCAGTTACGAGGTGGGCTACGAGCAGTACGTC.

The table lists this clonotype with many counts. The V and J genes are TRBV4-3 and TRBJ2-5; D perhaps matches TRBD1 (5 bases). Germline V gives CDR1 LGHNA, CDR2 YSLEER. CDR3 length: 14 amino acids. Trimming stripped 2 bases from V and 2 bases from J, with 9 bases between. CDR3 DNA sequence: TGCGCCAGCAGCCAATCTCAGGGTCAAGAGACCCAGTACTTC. Protein product: CASSQSQGQETQYF.

Written as DNA, the CDR3 is TGCGCCAGCAGCCAAGGTATTTACAATGAGCAGTTCTTC. Protein sequence: CASSQGIYNEQFF. This chain links TRBV4-3 with TRBJ2-1; D remains ambiguous. CDR1 is LGHNA, CDR2 YSLEER, per germline. Trimming cost V 1 base and J 4 bases, with 5 bases left between them. This CDR3 has 13 residues.

This clonotype was recorded a few times. This chain links TRBV4-3 with TRBJ1-1; D is ambiguous. Trimming took 0 bases from V and 6 from J, leaving 11 bases between them. The CDR3 is 14 amino acids. Germline values: CDR1 LGHNA, CDR2 YSLEER. CDR3 sequence: CASSQDREGPEAFF. CDR3 nucleotides: TGCGCCAGCAGCCAAGATCGCGAGGGTCCTGAAGCTTTCTTT.

This clonotype was recorded at least ten times. The chain uses TRBV4-1 and TRBJ1-1; D is ambiguous. The V end lost 1 base, the J end lost 7 bases, and 13 bases lay between the germline ends. The CDR3 has 14 amino acids. Per germline, CDR1 MGHRA and CDR2 YSYEKL. The CDR3: CASSQGQETLEAFF. CDR3 nucleotides: TGCGCCAGCAGCCAAGGCCAGGAGACACTTGAAGCTTTCTTT.

This clonotype has more than one count but fewer than ten. V and J are TRBV20-1 and TRBJ2-7, with a weak D call TRBD2 (6 bases). V was cut by 3 bases and J by 5 bases, with 14 bases left in between. CDR1 and CDR2 (germline): DFQATT, SNEGSKA (reference sequence). The CDR3 covers 13 residues. The CDR3 coding sequence is TGCAGTGCTAGGGGGGTGCGGGACCACGAGCAGTACTTC. This sequence encodes CSARGVRDHEQYF.